The 21 T cell receptor beta chains listed next were all sequenced from one sample in a study of PD-1 blockade in mismatch repair-deficient tumors. Method: immunoSEQ multiplex PCR; TCRdb's copy keeps in-frame clones and lacks some. The data hold roughly 70,000 clones, with around 80% observed a single time. The sequencing used peripheral blood, collected 2 weeks after starting pembrolizumab. The receptors shown here come from an adult with mismatch repair-deficient cancer.

The chain has TRBV9 and TRBJ2-2, with 15 nucleotides matching TRBD2. The length of the CDR3 is 18 residues. Unmatched junction bases numbered 8, after V lost 4 bases and J lost 4 bases. The germline V gene has CDR1 SGDLS and CDR2 YYNGEE. In DNA form, the CDR3 reads TGTGCCAGCAGCCCGCGGACTAGCGGGAGGGCCACCACCGGGGAGCTGTTTTTT. The encoded protein is CASSPRTSGRATTGELFF.

The gene calls are TRBV9 and TRBJ2-5, with 8 bases aligning to TRBD2. The J segment lost 5 bases and the V segment lost 0 bases, leaving 12 bases of the junction unmatched. From germline, CDR1 is SGDLS and CDR2 YYNGEE. This CDR3 is built from 17 residues. CDR3 bases: TGTGCCAGCAGCGTAGGTAGGCTAGCGGGCGCAGGGGAGACCCAGTACTTC. It encodes CASSVGRLAGAGETQYF. The entire variable domain, with the rest obtained from reference TRBV9 and TRBJ2-5, is as follows: DSGVTQTPKHLITATGQRVTLRCSPRSGDLSVYWYQQSLDQGLQFLIQYYNGEERAKGNILERFSAQQFPDLHSELNLSSLELGDSALYFCASSVGRLAGAGETQYFGPGTRLLVL.

The chain couples TRBV27 to TRBJ2-1; TRBD1 aligns across 9 bases. J lost 1 base, V lost 5 bases, and 3 bases had no gene match. Germline V gene data show CDR1 as MNHEY and CDR2 as SMNVEV (reference sequence). There are 15 residues in the CDR3. CDR3 amino acids: CASSRGQGSYNEQFF. In DNA form, the CDR3 reads TGTGCCAGCAGTCGTGGACAGGGGTCCTACAATGAGCAGTTCTTC.

The chain carries TRBV19 and TRBJ2-7; D is perhaps TRBD1 (6 bases). The V and J ends lost 3 bases and 2 bases respectively, with 11 bases between them. CDR1 is LNHDA, CDR2 SQIVND, per germline (reference sequence). This CDR3 region has 14 residues. CDR3 residues: CASSIGTPAYEQYF. CDR3 sequence (DNA): TGTGCCAGTAGTATCGGGACACCAGCCTACGAGCAGTACTTC.

The V call is TRBV30, the J call TRBJ2-1; the match to TRBD2 covers 14 bases. Germline V gene lookup returns CDR1 GTSNPN and CDR2 SVGIG (reference sequence). CDR3 size: 15 residues. The trim removed 3 bases at V and 9 bases at J, leaving 7 bases unmatched. CDR3 sequence (DNA): TGTGCCTGGAGCGCTCTAGGACTAGCGGGAGGTGAGCAGTTCTTC. Its translation is CAWSALGLAGGEQFF. Combining the CDR3 with reference TRBV30 and TRBJ2-1 gives the whole variable domain SQTIHQWPATLVQPVGSPLSLECTVEGTSNPNLYWYRQAAGRGLQLLFYSVGIGQISSEVPQNLSASRPQDRQFILSSKKLLLSDSGFYLCAWSALGLAGGEQFFGPGTRLTVL.

V and J are TRBV9 and TRBJ2-1, with D perhaps TRBD2 (5 bases). Trimming removed 7 bases from V and 4 bases from J, with 18 bases in between. The CDR3 is 15 residues long. Per germline, CDR1 SGDLS and CDR2 YYNGEE. The chain's CDR3 is CASQPEGQGYNEQFF. The CDR3 coding sequence is TGTGCCAGCCAGCCCGAGGGCCAAGGTTACAATGAGCAGTTCTTC.

The chain links TRBV6-5 to TRBJ1-1, with a weak D call TRBD1 (5 bases). Germline-derived CDR1 and CDR2 are MNHEY and SVGAGI. The CDR3 sequence is 16 residues long. V was shortened by 2 bases and J by 0 bases, with 13 bases between the two germline ends. The CDR3 here is CASSYHSGTMNTEAFF. CDR3 sequence (DNA): TGTGCCAGCAGTTACCACTCCGGGACGATGAACACTGAAGCTTTCTTT.

Only a few counts were recorded for this clone. This chain joins TRBV7-9 and TRBJ2-5, with 7 bases lining up with TRBD1. There are 16 residues in the CDR3. Germline CDR1 is SEHNR and CDR2 is FQNEAQ (reference sequence). Trimming took 5 bases from V and 3 from J; bases not matched to a gene: 12. The CDR3 nucleotides read TGTGCCAGCAGCCCCCCGACAGGGAAGGGAAAAGAGACCCAGTACTTC. The encoded protein is CASSPPTGKGKETQYF. Together with reference TRBV7-9 and TRBJ2-5, the CDR3 gives the full variable domain: DTGVSQNPRHKITKRGQNVTFRCDPISEHNRLYWYRQTLGQGPEFLTYFQNEAQLEKSRLLSDRFSAERPKGSFSTLEIQRTEQGDSAMYLCASSPPTGKGKETQYFGPGTRLLVL.

This clone was recorded a few times. The rearrangement joins TRBV7-9 to TRBJ2-5, with 9 bases matching TRBD2. Losses at the gene ends were 0 bases for V and 4 bases for J; bases not matched to a gene: 6. This CDR3 comprises 16 residues. The germline V gene has CDR1 SEHNR and CDR2 FQNEAQ (reference sequence). The CDR3 DNA reads as TGTGCCAGCAGCTTAGCGGGGCGGGAGGGACGAGAGACCCAGTACTTC. The encoded protein is CASSLAGREGRETQYF.

The V gene is TRBV27, the J gene TRBJ1-5; D is ambiguous. The CDR3 length is 16 residues. Germline CDR1 reads MNHEY; CDR2 reads SMNVEV (reference sequence). Trimming removed 5 bases at V and 4 bases at J, with 18 bases between. In DNA, the CDR3 is TGTGCCAGCAGTCAATCGGCCGGGGATGGGAATCAGCCCCAGCATTTT. Protein sequence: CASSQSAGDGNQPQHF.

The chain joins TRBV7-9 to TRBJ2-2; TRBD2 aligns across 13 bases. The CDR3 is made up of 17 amino acids. Unmatched junction bases numbered 5, after V lost 3 bases and J lost 4 bases. Germline assignment: CDR1 SEHNR and CDR2 FQNEAQ (reference sequence). The CDR3 reads CASSLGLAGMVTGELFF. In nucleotides, the CDR3 is TGTGCCAGCAGCTTGGGACTAGCGGGGATGGTCACCGGGGAGCTGTTTTTT.

This clone was picked up a small number of times. One end of the junction does not line up with germline, which may come from a read error. The rearrangement joins TRBV7-7 to TRBJ2-2; no reliable D call. CDR1 and CDR2 from the germline V gene are SSHAT and FNYEAQ (reference sequence). The CDR3 runs 12 residues. CDR3 bases: TGTGCTAGCAGCCCTGAATCCGGGGAGCTGTTTTTT. It translates to CASSPESGELFF. Together with reference TRBV7-7 and TRBJ2-2, the CDR3 gives the full variable domain: GAGVSQSPRYKVTKRGQDVTLRCDPISSHATLYWYQQALGQGPEFLTYFNYEAQPDKSGLPSDRFSAERPEGSISTLTIQRTEQRDSAMYRCASSPESGELFFGEGSRLTVL.

Remarks on this clone: Other DNA sequences in this specimen translate into the identical CDR3. This chain links TRBV27 with TRBJ1-4; the D is unclear. Deletions cut 3 bases from V and 6 bases from J, with 8 bases between. The V gene's germline CDR1 is MNHEY and CDR2 SMNVEV (reference sequence). The CDR3 has 13 residues. The CDR3 protein is CASSFSGYEKLFF. For the CDR3, the DNA is TGTGCCAGCAGTTTCTCAGGTTATGAAAAACTGTTTTTT. The variable domain in full, with the rest retrieved from reference TRBV27 and TRBJ1-4, is EAQVTQNPRYLITVTGKKLTVTCSQNMNHEYMSWYRQDPGLGLRQIYYSMNVEVTDKGDVPEGYKVSRKEKRNFPLILESPSPNQTSLYFCASSFSGYEKLFFGSGTQLSVL.

The J gene is TRBJ2-1, the V gene TRBV11-3; 8 bases agree with TRBD2. Germline V gene data show CDR1 as SGHNT and CDR2 as YENEEA. The V and J ends lost 4 bases and 2 bases, in that order; junction bases with no gene match: 4. The CDR3 is 15 amino acids. Here the CDR3 reads CASSSAGLAYNEQFF. For the CDR3, the DNA is TGTGCCAGCAGCTCCGCGGGACTAGCCTACAATGAGCAGTTCTTC. Together with reference TRBV11-3 and TRBJ2-1, the CDR3 gives the full variable domain: EAGVVQSPRYKIIEKKQPVAFWCNPISGHNTLYWYLQNLGQGPELLIRYENEEAVDDSQLPKDRFSAERLKGVDSTLKIQPAELGDSAVYLCASSSAGLAYNEQFFGPGTRLTVL.

The chain has TRBV19 and TRBJ2-1; D unclear. V was pared by 0 bases and J by 4 bases, with 13 bases between. The CDR3 totals 16 residues. Germline V gene lookup returns CDR1 LNHDA and CDR2 SQIVND (reference sequence). The CDR3 is CASSIDRLPSYNEQFF. Here the CDR3 DNA reads TGTGCCAGTAGTATAGATCGGTTACCTAGTTACAATGAGCAGTTCTTC.

This chain joins TRBV11-2 and TRBJ2-1; no firm D call. CDR1 SGHAT and CDR2 FQNNGV come from the germline V gene. The length of the CDR3 is 13 residues. V lost 6 bases to trimming and J lost 10 bases, with 16 bases between them. CDR3 bases: TGTGCCAGCAGTTTTTCTAGTCGGCTGGAGCAGTTCTTC. It encodes CASSFSSRLEQFF.

The chain links TRBV7-8 to TRBJ2-3; 12 bases fit TRBD2. From germline, CDR1 is SGHVS and CDR2 FQNEAQ. The V gene end was trimmed by 2 bases and the J gene end by 7 bases; junction bases not matched to a gene: 13. The CDR3 runs 18 residues. CDR3 nucleotide sequence: TGTGCCAGCAGCTTATGGTCTAGCGGGAGGGTCATGAGGTATACGCAGTATTTT. Amino acids: CASSLWSSGRVMRYTQYF.

The V call is TRBV5-4, the J call TRBJ2-1; 9 nucleotides align to TRBD1. The trim removed 4 bases at V and 1 base at J, leaving 3 bases unmatched. The CDR3 is 15 amino acids. From germline, CDR1 is SGHNT and CDR2 YYREEE (reference sequence). CDR3 sequence (DNA): TGTGCCAGCAGCCCAGACAGGGGGTCCTACAATGAGCAGTTCTTC. Translating gives CASSPDRGSYNEQFF.

This chain joins TRBV15 and TRBJ1-4; unclear D gene. Per the germline V gene, CDR1 is LNHNV and CDR2 is YYDKDF (reference sequence). This CDR3 is 15 amino acids long. With 3 bases removed from V and 2 bases from J, the gap between germline ends came to 10 bases. This CDR3 reads CATSREGFTNEKLFF. The CDR3, as DNA: TGTGCCACCAGCAGGGAAGGGTTTACTAATGAAAAACTGTTTTTT.

The rearrangement uses TRBV11-2 and TRBJ2-3; no clear D gene. Trimming shortened V by 4 bases and J by 5 bases, and 4 bases separated the two germline ends. There are 11 residues in the CDR3. Germline lookup yields CDR1 SGHAT and CDR2 FQNNGV. CDR3 protein: CASSSGDTQYF. The CDR3 DNA is TGTGCCAGCAGCTCCGGAGATACGCAGTATTTT.

The chain employs TRBV5-1 and TRBJ2-1, with 7 bases matching TRBD2. This CDR3 comprises 14 residues. The J segment lost 6 bases and the V segment lost 0 bases, leaving 3 bases of the junction unmatched. The germline CDR1 and CDR2 sequences are SGHRS and YFSETQ. The DNA of the CDR3 is TGCGCCAGCAGCTTGGAGTTAGCGGGCAATGAGCAGTTCTTC. It translates to CASSLELAGNEQFF.